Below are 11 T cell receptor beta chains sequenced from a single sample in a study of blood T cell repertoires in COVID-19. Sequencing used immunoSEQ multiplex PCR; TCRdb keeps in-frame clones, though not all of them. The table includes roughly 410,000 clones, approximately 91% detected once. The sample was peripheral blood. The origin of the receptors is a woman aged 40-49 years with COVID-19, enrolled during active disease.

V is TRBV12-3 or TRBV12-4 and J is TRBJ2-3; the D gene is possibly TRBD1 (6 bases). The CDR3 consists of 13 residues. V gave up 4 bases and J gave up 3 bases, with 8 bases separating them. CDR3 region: CASSYRDTDTQYF. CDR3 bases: TGTGCCAGCAGTTACAGGGATACAGATACGCAGTATTTT.

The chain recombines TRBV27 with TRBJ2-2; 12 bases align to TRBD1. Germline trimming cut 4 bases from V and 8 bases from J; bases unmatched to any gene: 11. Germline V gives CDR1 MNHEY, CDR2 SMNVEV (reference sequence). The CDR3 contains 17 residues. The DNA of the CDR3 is TGTGCCAGCAGTTCGCCCATGGGACAGGGGGCAAGGGGGGAGCTGTTTTTT. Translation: CASSSPMGQGARGELFF.

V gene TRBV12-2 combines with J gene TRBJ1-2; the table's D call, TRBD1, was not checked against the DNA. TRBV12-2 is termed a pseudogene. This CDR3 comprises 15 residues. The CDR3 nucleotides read TGTGCAAGTCCCACAGGCAGGGGGCTCCCCTATGGCTACACCTTC. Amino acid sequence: CASPTGRGLPYGYTF.

The DNA of the CDR3 is TGTGCCTGGACCGTCGCACAGAACACTGAAGCTTTCTTT. Translated, it gives CAWTVAQNTEAFF. The chain recombines TRBV30 with TRBJ1-1; no clear D gene. Germline V gene data show CDR1 as GTSNPN and CDR2 as SVGIG (reference sequence). Trimming took 4 bases from V and 1 from J, leaving 10 bases between them. The length of the CDR3 is 13 residues.

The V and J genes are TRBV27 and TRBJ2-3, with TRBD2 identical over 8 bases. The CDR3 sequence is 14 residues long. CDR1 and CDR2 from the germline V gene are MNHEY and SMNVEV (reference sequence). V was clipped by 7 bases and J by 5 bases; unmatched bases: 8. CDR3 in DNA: TGTGCCAGCACCACCGGGGGGGCGGGAGATACGCAGTATTTT. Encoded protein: CASTTGGAGDTQYF.

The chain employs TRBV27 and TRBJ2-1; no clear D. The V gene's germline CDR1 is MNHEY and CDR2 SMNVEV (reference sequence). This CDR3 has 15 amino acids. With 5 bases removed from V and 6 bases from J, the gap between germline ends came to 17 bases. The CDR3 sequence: CASSPLEALGNEQFF. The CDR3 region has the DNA TGTGCCAGCAGTCCCCTTGAAGCCCTCGGCAATGAGCAGTTCTTC.

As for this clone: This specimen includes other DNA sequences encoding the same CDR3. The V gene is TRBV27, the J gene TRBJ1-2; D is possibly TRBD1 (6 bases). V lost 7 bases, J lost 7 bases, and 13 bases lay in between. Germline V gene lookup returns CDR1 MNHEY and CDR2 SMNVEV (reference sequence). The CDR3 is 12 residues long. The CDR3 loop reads CASKGGGRGYTF. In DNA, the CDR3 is TGTGCCAGCAAAGGGGGGGGACGTGGCTACACCTTC.

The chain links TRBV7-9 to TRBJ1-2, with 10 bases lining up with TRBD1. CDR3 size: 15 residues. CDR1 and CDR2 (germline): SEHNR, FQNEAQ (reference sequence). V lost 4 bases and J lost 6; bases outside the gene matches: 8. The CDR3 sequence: CASSSWDRGLHGYTF. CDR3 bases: TGTGCCAGCAGCTCCTGGGACAGGGGTCTCCATGGCTACACCTTC.

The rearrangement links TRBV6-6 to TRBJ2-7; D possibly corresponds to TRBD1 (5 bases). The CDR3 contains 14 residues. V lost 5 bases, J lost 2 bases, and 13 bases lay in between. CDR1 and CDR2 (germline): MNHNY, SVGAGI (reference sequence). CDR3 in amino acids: CASSSDSATYEQYF. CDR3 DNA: TGTGCCAGCAGTAGCGACAGCGCAACCTACGAGCAGTACTTC.

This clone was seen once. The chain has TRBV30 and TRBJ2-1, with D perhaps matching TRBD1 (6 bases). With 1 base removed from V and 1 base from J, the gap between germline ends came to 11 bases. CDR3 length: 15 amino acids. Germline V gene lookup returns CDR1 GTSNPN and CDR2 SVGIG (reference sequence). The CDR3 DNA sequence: TGTGCCTGGAGTGGGGGGCTAAATTCCTACAATGAGCAGTTCTTC. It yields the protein CAWSGGLNSYNEQFF.

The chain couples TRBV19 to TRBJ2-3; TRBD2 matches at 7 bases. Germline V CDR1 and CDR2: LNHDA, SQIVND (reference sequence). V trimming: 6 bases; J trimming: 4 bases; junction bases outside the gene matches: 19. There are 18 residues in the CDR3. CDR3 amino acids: CASSPPLVFAGVADTQYF. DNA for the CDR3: TGTGCCAGTAGCCCTCCCCTGGTATTTGCGGGAGTGGCAGATACGCAGTATTTT. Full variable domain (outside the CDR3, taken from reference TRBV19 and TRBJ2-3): DGGITQSPKYLFRKEGQNVTLSCEQNLNHDAMYWYRQDPGQGLRLIYYSQIVNDFQKGDIAEGYSVSREKKESFPLTVTSAQKNPTAFYLCASSPPLVFAGVADTQYFGPGTRLTVL.